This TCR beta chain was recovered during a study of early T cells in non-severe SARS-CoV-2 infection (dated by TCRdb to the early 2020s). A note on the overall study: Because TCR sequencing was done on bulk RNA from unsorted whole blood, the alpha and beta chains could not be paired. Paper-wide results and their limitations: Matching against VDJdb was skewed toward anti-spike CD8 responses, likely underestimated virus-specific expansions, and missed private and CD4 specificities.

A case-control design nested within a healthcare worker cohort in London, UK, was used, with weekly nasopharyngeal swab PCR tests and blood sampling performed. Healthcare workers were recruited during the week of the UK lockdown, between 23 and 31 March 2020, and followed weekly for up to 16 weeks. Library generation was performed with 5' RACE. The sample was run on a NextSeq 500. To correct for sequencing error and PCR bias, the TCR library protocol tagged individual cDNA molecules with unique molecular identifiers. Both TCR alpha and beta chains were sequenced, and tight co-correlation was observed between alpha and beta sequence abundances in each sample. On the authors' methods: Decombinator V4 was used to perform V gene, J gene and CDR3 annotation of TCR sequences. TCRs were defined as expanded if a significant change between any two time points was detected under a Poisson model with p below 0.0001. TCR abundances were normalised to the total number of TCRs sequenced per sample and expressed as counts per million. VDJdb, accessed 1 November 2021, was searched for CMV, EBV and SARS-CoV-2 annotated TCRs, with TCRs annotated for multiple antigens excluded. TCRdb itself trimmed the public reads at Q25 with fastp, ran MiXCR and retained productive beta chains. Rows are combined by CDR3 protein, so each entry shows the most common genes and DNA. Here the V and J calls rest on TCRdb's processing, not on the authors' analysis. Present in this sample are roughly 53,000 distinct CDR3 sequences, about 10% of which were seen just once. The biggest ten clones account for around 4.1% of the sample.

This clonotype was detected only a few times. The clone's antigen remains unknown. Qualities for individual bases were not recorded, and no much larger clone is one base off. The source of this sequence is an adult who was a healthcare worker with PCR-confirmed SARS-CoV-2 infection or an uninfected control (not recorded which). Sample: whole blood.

The nucleotide sequence is given as TGTGCCAGCAGCTTGACAGGGTCCAATTCACCCCTCCACTTT. It is translated as CASSLTGSNSPLHF. Rearrangement joined TRBV7-9 to TRBJ1-6, with 7 middle bases fitting TRBD1. For this chain, trimming is 3 bases at the V end and 7 bases at the J end, and the number of junction bases without a gene match is 3. From the germline V gene (reference sequence), CDR1 is SEHNR and CDR2 is FQNEAQ. Spanning cysteine to phenylalanine, the CDR3 consists of 14 amino acids. Only the CDR3 portion is preserved as DNA: 42 bases, with reading frame beginning at the first base.